This section outlines one T cell receptor beta chain sequence together with its context. Its antigen is as yet unknown. Using immunoSEQ multiplex PCR, the repertoire was profiled, and TCRdb retains in-frame clones only, with some absent. The table lists some 16,000 clones, about 81% of them singletons. This record comes from a study of ipilimumab plus nivolumab after autologous stem cell transplantation. Study-level information: The DLBCL group included primary refractory and relapsed cases. Findings of the study overall: Per the authors, repertoire, Treg and microbiota data justify further study.

Patients got ipilimumab 1 mg/kg beginning 14 to 28 days post-transplant. Through week 26, nivolumab 3 mg/kg IV was given weeks 1, 4, 7, 10, then biweekly. Germline V lookup: CDR1 SGHRS, CDR2 YFSETQ. The CDR3 spans 14 residues. V was shortened by 3 bases and J by 0 bases, with 9 bases between the two germline ends. The chain links TRBV5-1 to TRBJ1-2, with D maybe TRBD1 (6 bases). This TCR came from a male donor with diffuse large B-cell lymphoma. Sequences were derived from PBMCs, sampled in a trial of ipilimumab plus nivolumab as post-transplant consolidation. The CDR3 loop is CASSSDSPNYGYTF. CDR3 in DNA: TGCGCCAGCAGCTCGGACAGCCCTAACTATGGCTACACCTTC.